This T cell receptor beta chain was identified in a study of identical twins. TCRdb itself ran the 5' RACE reads through MiXCR, one entry per CDR3 protein. The sample has some 500,000 distinct CDR3 sequences; approximately 14% are singletons. On this clonotype itself: Antigen: not known.

Healthy Caucasians supplied all donations. The germline V gene has CDR1 DFQATT and CDR2 SNEGSKA (reference sequence). The CDR3 extends over 16 amino acids. With 4 bases clipped from V and 4 bases from J, the junction kept 11 bases outside the gene matches. Overall study results and limits: Twins' surplus sharing was weaker for beta out-of-frame sequences. The authors noted that invariant MAIT and iNKT cells could partly confound zero-insertion analyses. Those out-of-frame alpha sequences shared by twins showed an excess of low generation probability.

This sample was shared with a second study, whose subject was yellow fever vaccine responses in identical twins.

The chain recombines TRBV20-1 with TRBJ1-4, with TRBD1 identical over 8 bases. The sequence was collected from a woman younger than 30 in good health. Sequencing was carried out using CD4+ T cells sorted from blood. Here the CDR3 DNA reads TGCAGTGCTACTGGACAGGGTATGAGGAGTAATGAAAAACTGTTTTTT. Translation: CSATGQGMRSNEKLFF.